Sequencing of this TCR beta chain was carried out in a study of T-cell memory formation after mild COVID-19. Broader study findings: What remained unconfirmed was the SARS-CoV-2 specificity of second-wave clones peaking on day 37.

This clonotype was seen many times. Its antigen is still unknown. TCRdb re-derived calls from the 5' RACE reads in MiXCR, one entry per CDR3 protein. This sample yields about 610,000 distinct CDR3 sequences, of which about 18% are seen a single time; about 8.6% belongs to the top ten. The germline gives CDR1 MGHRA, CDR2 YSYEKL. V was shortened by 4 bases and J by 4 bases, with 11 bases between the two germline ends. The CDR3 is made up of 13 amino acids. The sequenced sample was PBMCs or a T cell subset sorted from them (not recorded which). The rearrangement uses TRBV4-1 and TRBJ2-7; the D gene could be TRBD1 or TRBD2 (5 bases each). The TCR comes from an adult woman who had mild COVID-19 (a few samples of this study predate the infection). Cell type and time point are not known. The DNA for the CDR3 is TGCGCCAGCAGCCTCGGGACGGAGTACGAGCAGTACTTC. This gives the protein CASSLGTEYEQYF.